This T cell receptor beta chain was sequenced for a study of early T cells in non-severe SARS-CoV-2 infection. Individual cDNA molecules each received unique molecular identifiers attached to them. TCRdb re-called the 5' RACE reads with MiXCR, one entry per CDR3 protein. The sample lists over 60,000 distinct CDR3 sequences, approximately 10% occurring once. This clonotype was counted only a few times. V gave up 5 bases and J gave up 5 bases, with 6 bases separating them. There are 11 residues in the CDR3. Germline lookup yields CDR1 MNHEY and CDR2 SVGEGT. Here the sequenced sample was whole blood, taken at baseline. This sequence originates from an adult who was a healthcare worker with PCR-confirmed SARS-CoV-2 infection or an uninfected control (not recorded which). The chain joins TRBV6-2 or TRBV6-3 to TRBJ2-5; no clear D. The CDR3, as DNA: TGTGCCAGCAGTACCCTGGAGACCCAGTACTTC. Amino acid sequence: CASSTLETQYF.